Each of the 4 T cell receptor beta chains below was sequenced from the same sample in a study of shared clonotypes between healthy human individuals. Some clones are missing from TCRdb's copy, which holds only in-frame ones; the method was immunoSEQ multiplex PCR. The sample has over a million clones, about 70% seen once. Material for sequencing was memory CD4+ T cells sorted from blood. The subset is: CD45RA-negative fraction. The receptor set was obtained from a man between 18 and 35 years old in good health.

The table lists this clone with many counts. This chain joins TRBV5-1 and TRBJ2-2; D uncertain. Per the germline V gene, CDR1 is SGHRS and CDR2 is YFSETQ. The CDR3 is 15 residues long. V gave up 2 bases and J gave up 6 bases, with 14 bases separating them. The CDR3 loop is CASSFSAAVAGELFF. For the CDR3, the DNA is TGCGCCAGCAGCTTCTCGGCGGCGGTGGCCGGGGAGCTGTTTTTT.

This clone was recorded a few times. This chain uses TRBV7-2 with TRBJ1-5; tentative D call: TRBD1 (5 bases). V was trimmed by 3 bases and J by 8 bases, leaving 11 bases between them. The germline gives CDR1 SGHTA, CDR2 FQGNSA. The CDR3 consists of 13 residues. The DNA for the CDR3 is TGTGCCAGCAGCTTGAACCGGGGGGAGCCCCAGCATTTT. Its translation is CASSLNRGEPQHF.

The J gene is TRBJ2-1, the V gene TRBV27, with D perhaps TRBD1 (6 bases). Between the trimmed V and J ends, which lost 10 bases and 6 bases, there was a span of 16 bases. Germline V gives CDR1 MNHEY, CDR2 SMNVEV (reference sequence). This CDR3 is 13 amino acids long. The CDR3 is CAIWDIFSNEQFF. For the CDR3, the DNA is TGTGCCATTTGGGACATTTTCTCCAATGAGCAGTTCTTC.

The V gene is TRBV19, the J gene TRBJ2-2; 14 bases match TRBD2. V shed 7 bases and J 3 bases; nucleotides not matched to a gene: 7. In germline, CDR1 is LNHDA, CDR2 SQIVND (reference sequence). The CDR3 sequence is 17 residues long. CDR3 in amino acids: CASTRTSGRFDTGELFF. The CDR3 nucleotides read TGTGCCAGTACTCGGACTAGCGGGAGGTTTGACACCGGGGAGCTGTTTTTT.